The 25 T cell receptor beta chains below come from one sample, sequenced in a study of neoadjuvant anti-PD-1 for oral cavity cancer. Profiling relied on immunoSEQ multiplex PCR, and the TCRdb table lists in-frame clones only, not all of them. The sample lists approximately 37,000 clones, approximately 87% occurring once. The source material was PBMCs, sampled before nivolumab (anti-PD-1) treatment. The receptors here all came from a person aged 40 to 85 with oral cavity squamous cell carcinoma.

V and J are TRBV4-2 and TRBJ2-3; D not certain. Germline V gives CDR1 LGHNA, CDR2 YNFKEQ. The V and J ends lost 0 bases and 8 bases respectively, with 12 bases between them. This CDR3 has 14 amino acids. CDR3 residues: CASSQDWGKGTQYF. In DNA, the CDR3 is TGTGCCAGCAGCCAAGATTGGGGAAAGGGTACGCAGTATTTT.

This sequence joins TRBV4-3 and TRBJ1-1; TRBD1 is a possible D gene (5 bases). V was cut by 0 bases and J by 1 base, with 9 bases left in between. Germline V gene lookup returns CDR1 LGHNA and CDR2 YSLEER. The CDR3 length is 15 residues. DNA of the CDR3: TGCGCCAGCAGCCAAGAAGGACACGGGAACACTGAAGCTTTCTTT. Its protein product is CASSQEGHGNTEAFF.

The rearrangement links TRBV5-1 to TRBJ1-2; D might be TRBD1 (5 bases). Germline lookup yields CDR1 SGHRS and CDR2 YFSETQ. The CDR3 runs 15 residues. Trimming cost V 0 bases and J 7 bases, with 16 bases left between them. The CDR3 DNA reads TGCGCCAGCAGCTTGGGTCCGGGGGAATTTTTTGGCTACACCTTC. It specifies CASSLGPGEFFGYTF. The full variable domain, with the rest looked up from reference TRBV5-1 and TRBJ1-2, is KAGVTQTPRYLIKTRGQQVTLSCSPISGHRSVSWYQQTPGQGLQFLFEYFSETQRNKGNFPGRFSGRQFSNSRSEMNVSTLELGDSALYLCASSLGPGEFFGYTFGSGTRLTVV.

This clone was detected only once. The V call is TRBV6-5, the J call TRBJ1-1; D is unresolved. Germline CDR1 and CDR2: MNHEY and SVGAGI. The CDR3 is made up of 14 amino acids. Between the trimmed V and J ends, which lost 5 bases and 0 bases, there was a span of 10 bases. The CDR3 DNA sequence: TGTGCCAGCAGTCGCGACTTCATGAACACTGAAGCTTTCTTT. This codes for CASSRDFMNTEAFF.

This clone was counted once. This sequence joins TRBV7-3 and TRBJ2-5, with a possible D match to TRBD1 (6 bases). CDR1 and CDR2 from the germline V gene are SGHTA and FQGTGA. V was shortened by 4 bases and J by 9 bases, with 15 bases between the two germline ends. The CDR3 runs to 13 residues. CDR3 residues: CASSSDTAGAQYF. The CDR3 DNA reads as TGTGCCAGCAGCTCGGACACGGCAGGGGCCCAGTACTTC.

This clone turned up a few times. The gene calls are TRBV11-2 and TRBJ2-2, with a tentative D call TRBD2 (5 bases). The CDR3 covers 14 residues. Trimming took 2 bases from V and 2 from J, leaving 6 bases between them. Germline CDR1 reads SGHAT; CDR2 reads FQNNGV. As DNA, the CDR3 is TGTGCCAGCAGCTTACGGGGAAACACCGGGGAGCTGTTTTTT. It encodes CASSLRGNTGELFF.

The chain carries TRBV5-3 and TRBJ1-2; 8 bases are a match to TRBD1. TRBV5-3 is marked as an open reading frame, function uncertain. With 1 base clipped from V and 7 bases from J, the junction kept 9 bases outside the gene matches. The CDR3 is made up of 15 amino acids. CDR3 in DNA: TGTGCCAGAAGCTTGAGGACAGGGCAAGGTGGTGGCTACACCTTC. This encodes CARSLRTGQGGGYTF.

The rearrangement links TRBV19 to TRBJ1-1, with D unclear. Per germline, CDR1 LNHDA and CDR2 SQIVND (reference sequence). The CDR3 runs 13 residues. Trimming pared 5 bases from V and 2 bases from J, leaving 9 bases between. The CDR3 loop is CASSYYRNTEAFF. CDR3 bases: TGTGCCAGTAGTTACTACAGAAACACTGAAGCTTTCTTT.

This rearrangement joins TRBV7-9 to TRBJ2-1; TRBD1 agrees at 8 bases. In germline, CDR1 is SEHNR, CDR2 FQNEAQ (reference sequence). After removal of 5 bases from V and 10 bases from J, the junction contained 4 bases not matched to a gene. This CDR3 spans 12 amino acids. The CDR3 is CASSHDRGEQFF. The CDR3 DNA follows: TGTGCCAGCAGCCATGACAGGGGCGAGCAGTTCTTC.

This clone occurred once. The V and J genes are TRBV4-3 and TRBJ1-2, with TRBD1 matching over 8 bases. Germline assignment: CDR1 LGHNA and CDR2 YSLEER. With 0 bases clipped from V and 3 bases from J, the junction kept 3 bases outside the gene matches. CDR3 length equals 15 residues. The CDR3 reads CASSQEDREYYGYTF. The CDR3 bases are TGCGCCAGCAGCCAAGAGGACAGGGAGTACTATGGCTACACCTTC.

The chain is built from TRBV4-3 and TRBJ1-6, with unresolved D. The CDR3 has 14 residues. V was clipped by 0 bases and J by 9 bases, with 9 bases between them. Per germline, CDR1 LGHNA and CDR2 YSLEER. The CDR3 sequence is CASSQELGASPLHF. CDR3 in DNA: TGCGCCAGCAGCCAAGAACTGGGAGCTTCACCCCTCCACTTT.

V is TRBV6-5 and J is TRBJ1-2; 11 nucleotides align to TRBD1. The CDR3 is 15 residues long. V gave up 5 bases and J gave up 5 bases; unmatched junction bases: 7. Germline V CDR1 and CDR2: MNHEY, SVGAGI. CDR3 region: CASSAGTGGTYGYTF. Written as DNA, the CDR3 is TGTGCCAGCAGTGCCGGGACAGGGGGGACGTATGGCTACACCTTC.

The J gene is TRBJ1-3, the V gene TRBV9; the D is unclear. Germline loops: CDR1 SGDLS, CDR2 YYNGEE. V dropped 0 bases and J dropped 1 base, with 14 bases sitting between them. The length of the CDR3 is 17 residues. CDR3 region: CASSVASQSVSGNTIYF. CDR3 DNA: TGTGCCAGCAGCGTAGCTTCACAGTCAGTGTCTGGAAACACCATATATTTT.

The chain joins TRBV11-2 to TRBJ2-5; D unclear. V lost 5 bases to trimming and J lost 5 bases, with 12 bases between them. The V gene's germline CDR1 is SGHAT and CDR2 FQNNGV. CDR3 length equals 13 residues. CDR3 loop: CASSPEPTETQYF. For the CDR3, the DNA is TGTGCCAGCAGCCCCGAACCGACGGAGACCCAGTACTTC.

The CDR3 is CASSLGLDSPLHF. The CDR3 region has the DNA TGTGCCAGCAGCTTAGGCCTTGATTCACCCCTCCACTTT. This chain uses TRBV7-8 with TRBJ1-6; no reliable D call. Trimming cost V 1 base and J 8 bases, with 6 bases left between them. Germline-derived CDR1 and CDR2 are SGHVS and FQNEAQ. The CDR3 covers 13 residues.

CDR3 DNA sequence: TGTGCCATCAGTGAGAGGACAGCTTTGGGCTACACCTTC. This encodes CAISERTALGYTF. V and J are TRBV10-3 and TRBJ1-2, with D perhaps TRBD1 (6 bases). Trimming cost V 2 bases and J 8 bases, with 12 bases left between them. Looked up from germline, CDR1 is ENHRY and CDR2 is SYGVKD. The length of the CDR3 is 13 residues.

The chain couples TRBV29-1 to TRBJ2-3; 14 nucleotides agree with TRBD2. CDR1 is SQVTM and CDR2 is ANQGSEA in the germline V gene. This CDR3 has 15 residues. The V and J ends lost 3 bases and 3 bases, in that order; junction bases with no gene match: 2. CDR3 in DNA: TGCAGCGTTGAGAGACTAGCGGGGGGGACAGATACGCAGTATTTT. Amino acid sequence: CSVERLAGGTDTQYF.

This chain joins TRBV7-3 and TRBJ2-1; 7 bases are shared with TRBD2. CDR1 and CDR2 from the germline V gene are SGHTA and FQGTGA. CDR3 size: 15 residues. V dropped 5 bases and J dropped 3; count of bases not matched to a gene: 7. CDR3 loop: CASSPLAAGYNEQFF. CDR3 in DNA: TGTGCCAGCAGCCCCCTAGCGGCGGGCTACAATGAGCAGTTCTTC.

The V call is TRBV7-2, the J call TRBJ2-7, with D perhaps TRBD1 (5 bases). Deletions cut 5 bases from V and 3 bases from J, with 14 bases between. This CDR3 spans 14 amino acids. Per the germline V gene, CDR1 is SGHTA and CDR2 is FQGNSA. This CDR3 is CASSRNGQGYEQYF. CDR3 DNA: TGTGCCAGCAGCCGAAACGGGCAGGGCTACGAGCAGTACTTC.

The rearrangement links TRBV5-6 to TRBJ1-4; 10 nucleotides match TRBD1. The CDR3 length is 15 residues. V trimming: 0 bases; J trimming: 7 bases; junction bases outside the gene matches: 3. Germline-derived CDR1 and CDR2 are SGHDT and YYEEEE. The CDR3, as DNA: TGTGCCAGCAGCTTGGTGGGGACAGGGGCTGAAAAACTGTTTTTT. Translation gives CASSLVGTGAEKLFF.

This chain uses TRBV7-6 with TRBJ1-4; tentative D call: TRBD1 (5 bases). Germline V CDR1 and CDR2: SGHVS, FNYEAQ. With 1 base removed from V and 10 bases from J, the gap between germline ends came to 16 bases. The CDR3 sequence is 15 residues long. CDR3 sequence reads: CASSLGGAELGKLFF. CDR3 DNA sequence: TGTGCCAGCAGCTTAGGAGGGGCGGAGTTGGGAAAACTGTTTTTT.

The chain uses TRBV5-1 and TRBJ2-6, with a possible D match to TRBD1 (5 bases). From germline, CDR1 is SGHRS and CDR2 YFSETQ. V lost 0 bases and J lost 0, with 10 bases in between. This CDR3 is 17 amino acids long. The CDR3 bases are TGCGCCAGCAGCTTGGACTTGGGGCTCTCTGGGGCCAACGTCCTGACTTTC. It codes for CASSLDLGLSGANVLTF.

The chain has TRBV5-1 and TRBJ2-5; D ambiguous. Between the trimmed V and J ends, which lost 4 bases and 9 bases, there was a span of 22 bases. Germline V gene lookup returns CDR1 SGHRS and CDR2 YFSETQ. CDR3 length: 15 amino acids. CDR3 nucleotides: TGCGCCAGCAGCGCCTCCGGCCTCCAAGAAGAAGCCCAGTACTTC. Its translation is CASSASGLQEEAQYF.

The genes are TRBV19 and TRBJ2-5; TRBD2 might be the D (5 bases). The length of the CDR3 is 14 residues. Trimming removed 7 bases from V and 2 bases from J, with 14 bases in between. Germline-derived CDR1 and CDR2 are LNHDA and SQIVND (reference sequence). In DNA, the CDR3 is TGTGCCAGTACCTCAAGCGGCGGACAAGAGACCCAGTACTTC. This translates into CASTSSGGQETQYF.

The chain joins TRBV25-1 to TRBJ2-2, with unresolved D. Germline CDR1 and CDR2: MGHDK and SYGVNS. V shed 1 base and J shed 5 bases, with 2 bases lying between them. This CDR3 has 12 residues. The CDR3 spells CASSESTGELFF. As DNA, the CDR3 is TGTGCCAGCAGTGAATCGACCGGGGAGCTGTTTTTT.